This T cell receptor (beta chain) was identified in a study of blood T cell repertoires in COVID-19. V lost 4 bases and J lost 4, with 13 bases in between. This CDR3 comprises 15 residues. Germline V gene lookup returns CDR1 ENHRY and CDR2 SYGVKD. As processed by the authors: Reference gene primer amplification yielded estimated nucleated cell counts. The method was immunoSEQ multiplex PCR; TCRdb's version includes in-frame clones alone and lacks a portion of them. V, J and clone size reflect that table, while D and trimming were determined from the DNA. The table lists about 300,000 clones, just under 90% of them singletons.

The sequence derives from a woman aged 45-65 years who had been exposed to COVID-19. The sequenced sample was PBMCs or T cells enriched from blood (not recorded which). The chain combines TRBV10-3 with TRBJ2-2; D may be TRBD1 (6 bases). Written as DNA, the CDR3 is TGTGCCATCAGTGGCCAGGGGCTAGGCACCGGGGAGCTGTTTTTT. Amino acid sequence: CAISGQGLGTGELFF.